Listed below are T cell receptor beta chains from one sample, sequenced in a study of blood T cell repertoires in COVID-19. Data came from immunoSEQ multiplex PCR; TCRdb stores just in-frame clones and leaves some out. Of 270,000 or so clones in the sample, 75% to 90% were seen once. The sequencing sample was made of peripheral blood. Receptors originate from a woman between 40 and 55 years old who had recovered from COVID-19. The CDR3 runs from the conserved cysteine through the conserved F or W.

V,J,CDR3
TRBV6-5,TRBJ1-1,CASSSQVNTEAFF
TRBV5-1,TRBJ1-1,CASSSVQGVNTEAFF
TRBV27,TRBJ2-3,CASSLWRDTQYF
TRBV11-2,TRBJ1-2,CASSPGDGPYGYTF
TRBV11-2,TRBJ1-2,CASSLGAGEGYTF
TRBV19,TRBJ1-5,CASSGGAGKGQPQHF
TRBV18,TRBJ1-1,CASSQTVMNTEAFF
TRBV19,TRBJ2-3,CASSIRGADTQYF
TRBV28,TRBJ2-7,CASRARDNSYGQYF
TRBV10-3,TRBJ2-2,CAISRTSGNTGELFF
TRBV7-9,TRBJ1-1,CASSLYQGWNTEAFF
TRBV6-5,TRBJ2-2,CASERANTGELFF
TRBV29-1,TRBJ1-5,CSVASGVGQPQHF
TRBV3-1/TRBV3-2,TRBJ1-6,CASSHTPRQNSPLHF
TRBV28,TRBJ1-2,CASSLWTGGVYGYTF
TRBV12-5,TRBJ2-1,CASGLPRGNEQFF
TRBV18,TRBJ2-2,CASSPGGAATGELFF
TRBV5-1,TRBJ1-4,CASSSDRRKEKLFF
TRBV10-3,TRBJ1-2,CAISDGQGGYTF
TRBV25-1,TRBJ1-2,CASSDGQFANYGYTF
TRBV19,TRBJ1-5,CASSIQPEGQPQHF
TRBV6-5,TRBJ1-5,CASRGSNQPQHF
TRBV7-9,TRBJ1-6,CASSFWEDSPLHF
TRBV18,TRBJ1-6,CASSPRGQGRMNSPLHF
TRBV28,TRBJ1-4,CASSQISPLGEKLFF
TRBV7-9,TRBJ1-2,CASSSDRGHGYTF
TRBV7-9,TRBJ2-1,CASSSGTGPNNEQFF
TRBV7-8,TRBJ2-5,CASTLSGDQETQYF
TRBV7-9,TRBJ2-5,CASSPPVGGAWQETQYF
TRBV12-3/TRBV12-4,TRBJ1-4,CASRDSNEKLFF
TRBV7-9,TRBJ2-7,CASSRGQTYEQYF
TRBV14,TRBJ1-1,CASSPIVGQGIDYNTEAFF
TRBV10-3,TRBJ2-3,CAISGSGTGLTDTQYF
TRBV9,TRBJ1-2,CASSVAAGSGYGYTF
TRBV9,TRBJ2-3,CASSRSGTSGTDTQYF
TRBV18,TRBJ2-4,CASSPREDKLAGDLENIQYF
TRBV2,TRBJ1-6,CAVQRDTNSPLHF
TRBV3-1/TRBV3-2,TRBJ2-5,CASSPGTSGRHRETQYF
TRBV19,TRBJ1-1,CASSMERF
TRBV5-4,TRBJ2-5,CASSSGSQGARETQYF
TRBV7-3,TRBJ2-2,CASSLFEDTGELFF
TRBV30,TRBJ1-1,CALAPGNTEAFF
TRBV4-1,TRBJ1-4,CASSQVPGQGMLFF
TRBV12-3/TRBV12-4,TRBJ2-7,CASSFGTSYEQYF
TRBV11-2,TRBJ2-1,CASSTSDFSSYNEQFF
TRBV5-1,TRBJ1-1,CASSLGQQNTEAFF
TRBV5-1,TRBJ2-1,CASSQSGLTGNEQFF
TRBV19,TRBJ2-5,CASSNSLAGGHETQYF
TRBV27,TRBJ2-7,CASSLQRGGLREQYF
TRBV6-5,TRBJ2-6,CASSYPGSGANVLTF
TRBV5-1,TRBJ1-4,CASSLVQNEKLFF
TRBV28,TRBJ2-5,CASSFGGAETQYF
TRBV19,TRBJ1-5,CASSSGQPQHF
TRBV18,TRBJ1-6,CASSPPGLASPLHF
TRBV6-5,TRBJ2-7,CASSRDRMSYEQYF
TRBV19,TRBJ2-7,CASSALNYEQYF
TRBV9,TRBJ2-2,CASSVRADVFNTGELFF